This record covers a single T cell receptor beta chain. Its cognate antigen is unknown. The data originate from a study of cytomegalovirus exposure and HLA in healthy donors. In the PCR, 60 Vbeta and 13 Jbeta primers were used. Profiled with immunoSEQ multiplex PCR; TCRdb holds only in-frame clones, not every one. There are a few hundred thousand clones in the sample; around nine tenths occur only once, and about 1.7% lies in the top ten. General study results and limits: Immune exposure information comprised only CMV serostatus.

Per the germline V gene, CDR1 is MDHEN and CDR2 is SYDVKM. The junction had 5 bases not matched to a gene; V was cut back by 5 bases and J by 4 bases. This CDR3 is built from 15 residues. The rearrangement joins TRBV28 to TRBJ2-6; 7 bases are a match to TRBD1. Sequences were obtained from PBMCs. The receptor was derived from a girl aged 2 to 9 in good health and CMV-seronegative. The CDR3 spells CASSIQGPGANVLTF. The DNA for the CDR3 is TGTGCCAGCAGTATACAGGGGCCCGGGGCCAACGTCCTGACTTTC.